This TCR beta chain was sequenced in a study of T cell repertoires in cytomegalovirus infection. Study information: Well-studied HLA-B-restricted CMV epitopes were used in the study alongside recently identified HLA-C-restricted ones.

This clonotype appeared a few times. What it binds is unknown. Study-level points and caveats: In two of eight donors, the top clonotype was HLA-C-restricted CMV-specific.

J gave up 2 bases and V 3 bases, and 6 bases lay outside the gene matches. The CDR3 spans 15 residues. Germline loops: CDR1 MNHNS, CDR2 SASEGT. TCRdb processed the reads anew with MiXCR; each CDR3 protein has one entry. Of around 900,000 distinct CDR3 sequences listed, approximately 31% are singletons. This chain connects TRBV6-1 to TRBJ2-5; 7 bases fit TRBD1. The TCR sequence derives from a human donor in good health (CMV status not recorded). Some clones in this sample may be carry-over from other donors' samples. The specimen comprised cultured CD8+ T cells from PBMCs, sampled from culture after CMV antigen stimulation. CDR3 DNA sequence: TGTGCCAGCAGTGACCCACAGGGGATACAAGAGACCCAGTACTTC. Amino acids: CASSDPQGIQETQYF.